This entry lists 7 T cell receptor beta chains sequenced from one sample in a study of blood T cell repertoires in COVID-19. The repertoire was sequenced with immunoSEQ multiplex PCR; TCRdb's copy has only in-frame clones and lacks some. The sample contains about 94,000 clones, about 74% of which appear only once. The sequencing input was peripheral blood. The receptors stem from a man aged 65-85 years with COVID-19, enrolled during active disease.

V usage is TRBV7-9 and J usage is TRBJ1-3; 9 bases are a match to TRBD1. This CDR3 is built from 14 residues. Trimming removed 5 bases from V and 5 bases from J; junction bases left unmatched: 4. Germline-derived CDR1 and CDR2 are SEHNR and FQNEAQ (reference sequence). The CDR3 nucleotides read TGTGCCAGCAGCCGAGGACAGGGGAGAAACACCATATATTTT. Translated: CASSRGQGRNTIYF.

This clone was picked up a small number of times. This chain joins TRBV3-1 (or the pseudogene TRBV3-2) and TRBJ2-7; 15 positions agree with TRBD2. The CDR3 runs to 17 residues. The trim removed 6 bases at V and 0 bases at J, leaving 6 bases unmatched. CDR1 and CDR2 from the germline V gene are LGHDT and YNNKEL (reference sequence). The CDR3 nucleotides read TGTGCCAGCAGTGGGACTAGCGGGAGGCAACTCTCCTACGAGCAGTACTTC. This encodes CASSGTSGRQLSYEQYF.

The chain uses TRBV5-3 and TRBJ1-1, with D maybe TRBD1 (6 bases). TRBV5-3 counts as an open reading frame of uncertain function. Trimming removed 0 bases from V and 0 bases from J, with 9 bases in between. The CDR3 totals 15 residues. The CDR3 DNA is TGTGCCAGAAGCTTGGGAGGACAGATGAACACTGAAGCTTTCTTT. This codes for CARSLGGQMNTEAFF.

The chain is built from TRBV6-5 and TRBJ2-7; TRBD2 aligns across 7 bases. Germline V gene lookup returns CDR1 MNHEY and CDR2 SVGAGI. This CDR3 comprises 15 residues. V was pared by 6 bases and J by 3 bases, with 11 bases of the junction left unmatched. The CDR3 reads CASSLPSGGSYEQYF. CDR3 bases: TGTGCCAGCAGCCTCCCGAGTGGCGGGAGCTACGAGCAGTACTTC.

This sequence joins TRBV24-1 and TRBJ2-5, with D perhaps TRBD1 (6 bases). Looked up from germline, CDR1 is KGHDR and CDR2 is SFDVKD. The CDR3 length is 14 residues. Trimming shortened V by 3 bases and J by 5 bases, and 12 bases separated the two germline ends. CDR3 coding DNA: TGTGCCACCAGTGATGCCAGGGGACACGAGACCCAGTACTTC. Translation: CATSDARGHETQYF.

In this sample, this clone turned up once. V is TRBV18 and J is TRBJ1-1; D might be TRBD1 (5 bases). Germline CDR1 and CDR2: KGHSH and LQKENI. Trimming shortened V by 3 bases and J by 7 bases, and 15 bases separated the two germline ends. CDR3 length equals 14 residues. CDR3 DNA: TGTGCCAGCTCACCCACGAGTCAGGGTGGTGAAGCTTTCTTT. Encoded protein: CASSPTSQGGEAFF.

This chain connects TRBV12-3 or TRBV12-4 to TRBJ1-2; the match to TRBD1 covers 7 bases. The junction had 2 bases not matched to a gene; V was cut back by 5 bases and J by 2 bases. This CDR3 is built from 13 residues. In DNA, the CDR3 is TGTGCCAGCAGTATGGACAGGAACTATGGCTACACCTTC. Translated, it gives CASSMDRNYGYTF.